This T cell receptor (beta chain) originates from a study of shared clonotypes between healthy human individuals. Study-level background: Per donor, three plates held CD4 naive cells, three held CD4 memory, two held CD8 naive and one held CD8 memory.

Findings and caveats of the study: Sample collection involved blood only; tissue repertoires are likely different. Read depth was anticipated to influence clonotype sharing among donors.

CD8 cells classed as naive were CD45RO-negative and positively selected for CCR7, excluding terminally differentiated effector memory CD45RA+ cells. The sample holds one count of this clone. Its antigen is unidentified. The repertoire was sequenced with immunoSEQ multiplex PCR; TCRdb's copy has only in-frame clones and lacks some. The repertoire has under 850,000 clones, 80% to 95% of them found once; the top ten carry less than 25%. CDR1 and CDR2 from the germline V gene are LNHDA and SQIVND (reference sequence). The CDR3 spans 18 residues. Trimming pared 7 bases from V and 4 bases from J, leaving 26 bases between.

The gene calls are TRBV19 and TRBJ2-1; perhaps TRBD2 as D (6 bases). Input material: naive CD8+ T cells sorted from blood. This TCR derives from a man aged 25-45 years in good health. The chain's CDR3 is CASTTRRSGLDLYNEQFF. In DNA, the CDR3 is TGTGCCAGTACTACCAGGCGGAGCGGGTTGGACCTTTACAATGAGCAGTTCTTC.